A single sample gave rise to the 25 T cell receptor beta chains below, sequenced in a study of early T cells in non-severe SARS-CoV-2 infection. MiXCR, run by TCRdb on the 5' RACE reads, gives a single entry per CDR3 protein. The sample yields roughly 32,000 distinct CDR3 sequences, 3% to 4% seen once. Sequencing input: whole blood. The receptors originated from an adult who was a healthcare worker with PCR-confirmed SARS-CoV-2 infection or an uninfected control (not recorded which).

The sample holds many counts of this clonotype. The chain uses TRBV20-1 and TRBJ2-1; 9 positions agree with TRBD2. After removal of 6 bases from V and 8 bases from J, the junction contained 11 bases not matched to a gene. The CDR3 covers 14 residues. From germline, CDR1 is DFQATT and CDR2 SNEGSKA (reference sequence). CDR3 DNA: TGCAGTGCCCCCCCCGCGGGAGGGGGGGATGAGCAGTTCTTC. Translated, it gives CSAPPAGGGDEQFF.

Ten or more counts support this clonotype. This chain connects TRBV10-3 to TRBJ2-7; 7 bases fit TRBD1. CDR3 size: 15 residues. Germline loops: CDR1 ENHRY, CDR2 SYGVKD. Unmatched junction bases numbered 7, after V lost 4 bases and J lost 1 base. CDR3 DNA sequence: TGTGCCATCAGTGGGGCGACAGGGCCGTCCTACGAGCAGTACTTC. Amino acid sequence: CAISGATGPSYEQYF.

This clonotype has ten or more counts. V gene TRBV7-2 combines with J gene TRBJ2-7; D is unresolved. The germline CDR1 and CDR2 sequences are SGHTA and FQGNSA. V shed 5 bases and J shed 10 bases, with 18 bases lying between them. CDR3 length equals 13 residues. The CDR3 region has the DNA TGTGCCAGCAGCCTTACTGGGTCTTGGGATCAGTACTTC. Protein: CASSLTGSWDQYF.

This clonotype showed up many times. The chain uses TRBV12-3 or TRBV12-4 and TRBJ1-1; a weak D match, TRBD1 (5 bases). This CDR3 is built from 14 residues. V lost 4 bases to trimming and J lost 1 base, with 10 bases between them. CDR3: CASSYHTGNTEAFF. The DNA for the CDR3 is TGTGCCAGCAGTTACCACACAGGGAACACTGAAGCTTTCTTT.

This clonotype was seen at least ten times. This chain joins TRBV14 and TRBJ2-3; 8 nucleotides match TRBD2. V gave up 3 bases and J gave up 0 bases; unmatched junction bases: 8. The CDR3 runs 17 residues. Germline CDR1 and CDR2: SGHDN and FVKESK. The CDR3 nucleotides read TGTGCCAGCAGCCATAACACCGGGACTAGAAGCACAGATACGCAGTATTTT. Protein: CASSHNTGTRSTDTQYF. The full variable domain, rest sourced from reference TRBV14 and TRBJ2-3, is EAGVTQFPSHSVIEKGQTVTLRCDPISGHDNLYWYRRVMGKEIKFLLHFVKESKQDESGMPNNRFLAERTGGTYSTLKVQPAELEDSGVYFCASSHNTGTRSTDTQYFGPGTRLTVL.

V is TRBV5-4 and J is TRBJ2-7, with D possibly called TRBD1 or TRBD2 (6 bases each). CDR1 and CDR2 (germline): SGHNT, YYREEE (reference sequence). The CDR3 totals 16 residues. The V end was cut by 2 bases, the J end by 3 bases, with 18 bases between. CDR3 coding DNA: TGTGCCAGCAGCTTATCTGGGACGGGGGCCCTCTACGAGCAGTACTTC. As protein: CASSLSGTGALYEQYF.

This clonotype was observed many times. CDR3 in DNA: TGTGCCAGCAGTATAACTAGCGGGGGAAACAATGAGCAGTTCTTC. It is translated as CASSITSGGNNEQFF. The chain recombines TRBV6-5 with TRBJ2-1, with 11 bases identical to TRBD2. This CDR3 comprises 15 residues. V lost 5 bases to trimming and J lost 5 bases; unmatched junction nucleotides: 5. The germline V gene has CDR1 MNHEY and CDR2 SVGAGI.

The chain combines TRBV5-1 with TRBJ2-7, with 9 nucleotides matching TRBD2. J lost 1 base, V lost 4 bases, and 9 bases had no gene match. The CDR3 is made up of 16 amino acids. CDR1 is SGHRS and CDR2 is YFSETQ in the germline V gene. The CDR3: CASSAAVLAGSYEQYF. DNA for the CDR3: TGCGCCAGCAGCGCGGCCGTCCTAGCGGGATCCTACGAGCAGTACTTC.

This sequence joins TRBV7-3 and TRBJ2-1; D uncertain. The CDR3 has 12 residues. Germline-derived CDR1 and CDR2 are SGHTA and FQGTGA. Trimming cost V 5 bases and J 1 base, with 3 bases left between them. CDR3 sequence reads: CASSKSYNEQFF. In DNA form, the CDR3 reads TGTGCCAGCAGCAAATCCTACAATGAGCAGTTCTTC.

This clonotype was seen repeatedly, ten times or more. The chain combines TRBV21-1 with TRBJ2-7; the D call of TRBD2 is as the table states it, not checked on the DNA. TRBV21-1 is annotated as a pseudogene. The CDR3 totals 17 residues. The CDR3 protein is CASSRRDQEGSSYEQYF. The CDR3, as DNA: TGTGCCAGCAGCAGAAGGGACCAGGAGGGTTCATCCTACGAGCAGTACTTC.

The chain combines TRBV29-1 with TRBJ1-3; D gene ambiguous. CDR1 is SQVTM and CDR2 is ANQGSEA in the germline V gene. CDR3 length equals 13 residues. Trimming took off 5 bases at V and 0 bases at J, with 8 bases between the two ends. This chain's CDR3 is CSVSGSSGNTIYF. The CDR3 DNA is TGCAGCGTTTCAGGCAGCTCTGGAAACACCATATATTTT.

This clonotype was seen many times. CDR3 loop: CASSPPSTDQKYF. CDR3 coding DNA: TGTGCCAGCTCACCACCGAGTACGGACCAAAAGTACTTC. The rearrangement joins TRBV18 to TRBJ2-4; D is ambiguous. The CDR3 sequence is 13 residues long. V was pared by 0 bases and J by 14 bases, with 14 bases between. Germline V gene sequence: CDR1 KGHSH, CDR2 LQKENI.

The chain uses TRBV4-3 and TRBJ2-7; 14 nucleotides align to TRBD2. The CDR3 spans 14 residues. Germline V gene sequence: CDR1 LGHNA, CDR2 YSLEER. V shed 4 bases, J shed 4 bases, and the junction held 0 bases outside the gene matches. CDR3 coding DNA: TGCGCCAGCAGCCGGACTAGCGGGGGGTACGAGCAGTACTTC. Translation: CASSRTSGGYEQYF.

This clonotype was picked up many times. This chain links TRBV4-1 with TRBJ1-1, with D maybe TRBD1 (5 bases). This CDR3 has 15 amino acids. V was clipped by 1 base and J by 2 bases, with 11 bases between them. Germline lookup yields CDR1 MGHRA and CDR2 YSYEKL. The CDR3 nucleotides read TGCGCCAGCAGCCAAGTTGGGCAGGGTAACACTGAAGCTTTCTTT. Translating it yields CASSQVGQGNTEAFF.

In this sample, this clonotype turned up many times. V gene TRBV6-5 combines with J gene TRBJ2-3; the D gene is possibly TRBD1 (6 bases). V was clipped by 5 bases and J by 5 bases, with 20 bases between them. Germline values: CDR1 MNHEY, CDR2 SVGAGI. CDR3 length equals 16 residues. The CDR3 nucleotides read TGTGCCAGCAGTCCCGATATTCCGACAGGCGGAGATACGCAGTATTTT. This gives the protein CASSPDIPTGGDTQYF.

The table lists this clonotype with a count of one. A much larger clone differs from this one at a single base, so this may be a read error. This sequence joins TRBV20-1 and TRBJ1-4; D remains ambiguous. This CDR3 has 13 residues. Germline assignment: CDR1 DFQATT and CDR2 SNEGSKA (reference sequence). The CDR3 is CGARTAGLEKLFF. The CDR3 DNA reads as TGCGGTGCTAGAACGGCAGGTTTAGAAAAACTGTTTTTT.

Many counts were recorded for this clonotype. The J gene is TRBJ2-2, the V gene TRBV4-2, with D maybe TRBD2 (6 bases). This CDR3 has 16 amino acids. Between the trimmed V and J ends, which lost 2 bases and 3 bases, there was a span of 13 bases. The germline CDR1 and CDR2 sequences are LGHNA and YNFKEQ. The CDR3 loop reads CASSQLRLVYTGELFF. In DNA, the CDR3 is TGTGCCAGCAGCCAATTGCGACTAGTATACACCGGGGAGCTGTTTTTT.

This clonotype appeared many times. The chain combines TRBV5-1 with TRBJ2-1; the D is unclear. Trimming took 0 bases from V and 2 from J, leaving 9 bases between them. The CDR3 totals 15 residues. Germline V CDR1 and CDR2: SGHRS, YFSETQ. CDR3 coding DNA: TGCGCCAGCAGCTTGGAGGAAGGCCCCTACAATGAGCAGTTCTTC. This codes for CASSLEEGPYNEQFF.

This clonotype was counted a few times. The rearrangement uses TRBV7-9 and TRBJ1-5, with D perhaps matching TRBD1 (5 bases). Germline CDR1 SEHNR, CDR2 FQNEAQ (reference sequence). This CDR3 contains 15 residues. V was pared by 5 bases and J by 0 bases, with 11 bases between. The CDR3 nucleotides are TGTGCCAGCAGCCCAGCAGGGATTAGCAATCAGCCCCAGCATTTT. It codes for CASSPAGISNQPQHF.

This clonotype was recorded a few times. V is TRBV7-9 and J is TRBJ1-1, with 7 bases identical to TRBD1. V gave up 1 base and J gave up 0 bases; unmatched junction bases: 8. The germline CDR1 and CDR2 sequences are SEHNR and FQNEAQ (reference sequence). This CDR3 comprises 17 residues. The CDR3 is CASSLVPSDRLNTEAFF. In nucleotides, the CDR3 is TGTGCCAGCAGCTTAGTCCCCTCGGACAGGTTGAACACTGAAGCTTTCTTT.

This clonotype came up many times. This chain connects TRBV7-6 to TRBJ2-2; TRBD1 is a possible D gene (6 bases). This CDR3 is built from 15 residues. Germline CDR1 and CDR2: SGHVS and FNYEAQ. V was trimmed by 3 bases and J by 5 bases, leaving 13 bases between them. The DNA for the CDR3 is TGTGCCAGCAGCTTGCAGGGAAGGGGGACCGGGGAGCTGTTTTTT. Amino acid sequence: CASSLQGRGTGELFF.

This clonotype occurred many times. The chain couples TRBV24-1 to TRBJ2-1; maybe TRBD2 (5 bases). Looked up from germline, CDR1 is KGHDR and CDR2 is SFDVKD. Trimming cost V 4 bases and J 3 bases, with 9 bases left between them. CDR3 length equals 14 residues. DNA of the CDR3: TGTGCCACCAGTGACCGAGCGGTCTACAATGAGCAGTTCTTC. Residues: CATSDRAVYNEQFF.

This clonotype was detected many times. The chain uses TRBV5-4 and TRBJ2-7, with no clear D. With 5 bases removed from V and 7 bases from J, the gap between germline ends came to 16 bases. Germline CDR1 SGHNT, CDR2 YYREEE (reference sequence). CDR3 length equals 13 residues. As DNA, the CDR3 is TGTGCCAGCAGAAAAAGGCCACTGGAGGAGCAGTACTTC. Amino acid sequence: CASRKRPLEEQYF.

The chain uses TRBV11-2 and TRBJ2-2; perhaps TRBD2 as D (6 bases). This CDR3 comprises 13 residues. Germline CDR1 and CDR2: SGHAT and FQNNGV. Trimming cost V 3 bases and J 5 bases, with 7 bases left between them. This CDR3 is CASSLGGTGELFF. CDR3 in DNA: TGTGCCAGCAGCTTGGGGGGTACCGGGGAGCTGTTTTTT.

The chain joins TRBV12-3 or TRBV12-4 to TRBJ1-1; unclear D gene. V gave up 6 bases and J gave up 6 bases, with 8 bases separating them. The CDR3 runs 11 residues. CDR3 sequence (DNA): TGTGCCAGCAGGCGGACCGCTGAAGCTTTCTTT. Protein sequence: CASRRTAEAFF.